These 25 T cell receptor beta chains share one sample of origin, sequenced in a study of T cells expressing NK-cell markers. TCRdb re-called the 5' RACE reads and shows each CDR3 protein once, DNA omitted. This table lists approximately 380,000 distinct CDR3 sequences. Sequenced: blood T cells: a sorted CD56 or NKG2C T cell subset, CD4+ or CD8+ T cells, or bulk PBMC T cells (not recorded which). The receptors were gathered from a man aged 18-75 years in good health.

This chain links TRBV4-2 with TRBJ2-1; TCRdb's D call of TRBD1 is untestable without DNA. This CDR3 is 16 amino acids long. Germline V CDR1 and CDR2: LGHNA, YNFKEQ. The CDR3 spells CASSQRGFLPANEQFF.

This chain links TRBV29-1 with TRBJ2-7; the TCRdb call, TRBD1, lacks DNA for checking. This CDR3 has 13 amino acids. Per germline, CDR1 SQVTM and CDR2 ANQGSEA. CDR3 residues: CSVEDLGGYEQYF.

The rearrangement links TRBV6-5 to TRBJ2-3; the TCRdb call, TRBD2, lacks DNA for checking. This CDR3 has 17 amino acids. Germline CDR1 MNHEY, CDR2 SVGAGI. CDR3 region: CASSSFTSGESTDTQYF.

The CDR3 region is CASSPKGPPGQYF. The chain has TRBV18 and TRBJ2-7; there is no DNA to check the TCRdb D call of TRBD1. The length of the CDR3 is 13 residues. Germline CDR1 is KGHSH and CDR2 is LQKENI.

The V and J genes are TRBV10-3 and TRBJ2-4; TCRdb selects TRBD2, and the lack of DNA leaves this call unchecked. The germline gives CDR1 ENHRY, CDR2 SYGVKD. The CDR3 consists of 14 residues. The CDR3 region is CAISDLRGKNIQYF.

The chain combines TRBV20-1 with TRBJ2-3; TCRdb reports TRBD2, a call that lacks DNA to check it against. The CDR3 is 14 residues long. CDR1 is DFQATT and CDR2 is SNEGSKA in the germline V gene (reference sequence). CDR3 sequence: CSALRDSSTDTQYF.

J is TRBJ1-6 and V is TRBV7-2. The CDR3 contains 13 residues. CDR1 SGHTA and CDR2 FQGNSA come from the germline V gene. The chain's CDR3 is CASSRTANSPLHF.

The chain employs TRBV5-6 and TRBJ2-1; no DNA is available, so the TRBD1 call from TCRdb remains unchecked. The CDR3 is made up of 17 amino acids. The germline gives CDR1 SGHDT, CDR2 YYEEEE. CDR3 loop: CASSLWGQGGRWDEQFF.

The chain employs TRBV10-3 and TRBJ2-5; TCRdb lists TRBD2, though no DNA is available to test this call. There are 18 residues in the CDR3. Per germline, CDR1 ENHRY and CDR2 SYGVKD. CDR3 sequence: CAISESGFPASGGETQYF.

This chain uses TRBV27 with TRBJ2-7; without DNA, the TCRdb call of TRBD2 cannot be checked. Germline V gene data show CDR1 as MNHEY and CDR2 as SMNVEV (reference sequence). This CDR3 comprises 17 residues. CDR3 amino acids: CASSQRGLTIEFYEQYF.

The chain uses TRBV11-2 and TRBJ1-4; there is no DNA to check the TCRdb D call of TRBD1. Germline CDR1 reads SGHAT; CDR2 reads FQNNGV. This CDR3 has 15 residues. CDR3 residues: CASSLVRGTNEKLFF. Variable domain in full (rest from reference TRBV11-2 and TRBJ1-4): EAGVAQSPRYKIIEKRQSVAFWCNPISGHATLYWYQQILGQGPKLLIQFQNNGVVDDSQLPKDRFSAERLKGVDSTLKIQPAKLEDSAVYLCASSLVRGTNEKLFFGSGTQLSVL.

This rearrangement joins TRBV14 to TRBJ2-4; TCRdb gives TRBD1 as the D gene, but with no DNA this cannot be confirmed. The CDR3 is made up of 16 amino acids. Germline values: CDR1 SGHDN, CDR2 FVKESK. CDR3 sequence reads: CASSHGQGALRNIQYF.

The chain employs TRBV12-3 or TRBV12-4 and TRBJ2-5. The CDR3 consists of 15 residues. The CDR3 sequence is CASSLVPSSGETQYF.

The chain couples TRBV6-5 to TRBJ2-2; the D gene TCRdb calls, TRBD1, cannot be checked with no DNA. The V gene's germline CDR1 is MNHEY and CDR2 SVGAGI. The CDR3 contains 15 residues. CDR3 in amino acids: CASSLDRGLSGELFF.

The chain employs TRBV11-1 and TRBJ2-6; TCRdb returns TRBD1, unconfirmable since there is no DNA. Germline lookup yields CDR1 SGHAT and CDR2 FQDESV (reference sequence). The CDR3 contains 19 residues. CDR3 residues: CASSGKRGRGAPGANVLTF.

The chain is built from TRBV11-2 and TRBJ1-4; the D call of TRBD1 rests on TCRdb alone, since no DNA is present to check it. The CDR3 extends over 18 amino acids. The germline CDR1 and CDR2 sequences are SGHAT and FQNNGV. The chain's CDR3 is CASSLGRGGPKNNEKLFF.

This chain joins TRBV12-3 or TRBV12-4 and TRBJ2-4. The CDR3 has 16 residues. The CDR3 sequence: CASTHEAKIAKNIQYF.

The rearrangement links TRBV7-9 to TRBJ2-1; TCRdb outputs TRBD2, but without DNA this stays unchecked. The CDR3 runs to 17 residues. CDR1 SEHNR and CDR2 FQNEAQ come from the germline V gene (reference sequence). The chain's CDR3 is CASSTYGGGSSYNEQFF.

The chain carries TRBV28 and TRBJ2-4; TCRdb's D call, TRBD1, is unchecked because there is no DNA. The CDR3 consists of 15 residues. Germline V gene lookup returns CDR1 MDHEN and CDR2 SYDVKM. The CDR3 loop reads CASSLDRAMKNIQYF.

CDR3 region: CASSFQGLAGFPGTDTQYF. The rearrangement uses TRBV11-1 and TRBJ2-3; absent DNA, TCRdb's TRBD2 call cannot be checked. Germline V gene data show CDR1 as SGHAT and CDR2 as FQDESV (reference sequence). The CDR3 sequence is 19 residues long.

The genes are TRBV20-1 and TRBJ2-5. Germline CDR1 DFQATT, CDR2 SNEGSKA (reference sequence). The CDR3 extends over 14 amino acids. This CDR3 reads CSAIVLAVIQTQYF.

The CDR3 sequence is CASSNGGESKNTIYF. The chain has TRBV21-1 and TRBJ1-3; TCRdb indicates TRBD1, and absent DNA this call remains unverified. TRBV21-1 is a documented pseudogene. The CDR3 has 15 amino acids.

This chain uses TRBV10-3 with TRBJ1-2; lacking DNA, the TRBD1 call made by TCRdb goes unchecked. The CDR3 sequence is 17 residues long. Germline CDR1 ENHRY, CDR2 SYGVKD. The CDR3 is CAISREGSGLLNYGYTF.

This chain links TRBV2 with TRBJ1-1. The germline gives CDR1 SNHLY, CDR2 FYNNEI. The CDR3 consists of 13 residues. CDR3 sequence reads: CASIERVKTEAFF. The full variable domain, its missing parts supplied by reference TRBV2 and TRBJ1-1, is EPEVTQTPSHQVTQMGQEVILRCVPISNHLYFYWYRQILGQKVEFLVSFYNNEISEKSEIFDDQFSVERPDGSNFTLKIRSTKLEDSAMYFCASIERVKTEAFFGQGTRLTVV.

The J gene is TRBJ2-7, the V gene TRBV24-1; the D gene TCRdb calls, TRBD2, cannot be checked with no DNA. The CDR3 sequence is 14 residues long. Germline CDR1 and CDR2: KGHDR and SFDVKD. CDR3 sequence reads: CATSEAGGNYEQYF.